The 23 T cell receptor beta chains reported below all come from one sample, sequenced in a study of T cell responses to AZD1222 COVID-19 vaccine. Produced via immunoSEQ multiplex PCR; TCRdb's table is partial and in-frame only. The sample consists of tens of thousands of clones, approximately 88% of them appearing once. Specimen: peripheral blood, collected 28 days after the second AZD1222 dose. The receptors shown here come from an adult who received the AZD1222 COVID-19 vaccine.

This chain joins TRBV19 and TRBJ2-2; TRBD1 agrees at 10 bases. This CDR3 is 16 amino acids long. V shed 4 bases, J shed 5 bases, and the junction held 7 bases outside the gene matches. Germline CDR1 and CDR2: LNHDA and SQIVND (reference sequence). CDR3 in amino acids: CASSTLGTGVTGELFF. CDR3 sequence (DNA): TGTGCCAGTAGTACGCTAGGGACAGGGGTGACCGGGGAGCTGTTTTTT.

The rearrangement links TRBV19 to TRBJ1-5; D may be TRBD1 (5 bases). There are 15 residues in the CDR3. Germline assignment: CDR1 LNHDA and CDR2 SQIVND (reference sequence). V gave up 6 bases and J gave up 0 bases, with 12 bases separating them. The CDR3 sequence is CASRDSPYSNQPQHF. In DNA form, the CDR3 reads TGTGCCAGTAGAGACAGCCCATATAGCAATCAGCCCCAGCATTTT.

This clone was counted once. V is TRBV5-4 and J is TRBJ1-4; 10 positions agree with TRBD1. Germline CDR1 and CDR2: SGHNT and YYREEE (reference sequence). The CDR3 sequence is 15 residues long. V dropped 2 bases and J dropped 10; count of bases not matched to a gene: 8. CDR3 DNA: TGTGCCAGCAGCTTTCAGGGGACAGGGGCTCGAAAACTGTTTTTT. Its translation: CASSFQGTGARKLFF. Filled out from reference TRBV5-4 and TRBJ1-4, the complete variable domain reads ETGVTQSPTHLIKTRGQQVTLRCSSQSGHNTVSWYQQALGQGPQFIFQYYREEENGRGNFPPRFSGLQFPNYSSELNVNALELDDSALYLCASSFQGTGARKLFFGSGTQLSVL.

V gene TRBV2 combines with J gene TRBJ1-2; D remains unclear. This CDR3 spans 12 amino acids. Germline assignment: CDR1 SNHLY and CDR2 FYNNEI. The V and J ends lost 6 bases and 8 bases respectively, with 13 bases between them. The CDR3 DNA sequence: TGTGCCAGCAGGGCCGACCATCCCGGCTACACCTTC. Translated: CASRADHPGYTF.

This clone was found once. The V and J genes are TRBV6-5 and TRBJ1-4, with 7 nucleotides matching TRBD1. Germline V gene sequence: CDR1 MNHEY, CDR2 SVGAGI. V was pared by 6 bases and J by 7 bases, with 8 bases of the junction left unmatched. The CDR3 runs 14 residues. Here the CDR3 reads CASSETGPPEKLFF. Here the CDR3 DNA reads TGTGCCAGCAGCGAGACAGGGCCCCCTGAAAAACTGTTTTTT.

The chain employs TRBV20-1 and TRBJ1-1; no clear D. CDR1 and CDR2 (germline): DFQATT, SNEGSKA (reference sequence). The CDR3 extends over 12 amino acids. Trimming took off 3 bases at V and 2 bases at J, with 7 bases between the two ends. CDR3 sequence: CSASFQNTEAFF. In nucleotides, the CDR3 is TGCAGTGCTAGTTTTCAAAACACTGAAGCTTTCTTT.

The J gene is TRBJ1-6, the V gene TRBV30; D is ambiguous. The CDR3 covers 16 residues. The germline V gene has CDR1 GTSNPN and CDR2 SVGIG (reference sequence). Between the trimmed V and J ends, which lost 2 bases and 0 bases, there was a span of 11 bases. CDR3 DNA: TGTGCCTGGAGTCCTCCTCGGAGCTCCTATAATTCACCCCTCCACTTT. Translated: CAWSPPRSSYNSPLHF. The whole variable domain, filled in from reference TRBV30 and TRBJ1-6, reads SQTIHQWPATLVQPVGSPLSLECTVEGTSNPNLYWYRQAAGRGLQLLFYSVGIGQISSEVPQNLSASRPQDRQFILSSKKLLLSDSGFYLCAWSPPRSSYNSPLHFGNGTRLTVT.

This clone came up once. The V gene is TRBV6-6, the J gene TRBJ1-5; D is perhaps TRBD1 (5 bases). The CDR3 is made up of 14 amino acids. Germline CDR1 and CDR2: MNHNY and SVGAGI (reference sequence). V was cut by 10 bases and J by 0 bases, with 13 bases left in between. CDR3 nucleotides: TGTGCCACCCAGGGAGATTATAGCAATCAGCCCCAGCATTTT. Translated: CATQGDYSNQPQHF.

The chain couples TRBV30 to TRBJ1-2; a weak D match, TRBD1 (5 bases). Germline-derived CDR1 and CDR2 are GTSNPN and SVGIG (reference sequence). Trimming shortened V by 8 bases and J by 6 bases, and 16 bases separated the two germline ends. The CDR3 is 12 amino acids. CDR3 region: CAKARGENGYTF. The CDR3, as DNA: TGTGCCAAAGCACGGGGGGAGAATGGCTACACCTTC.

The chain carries TRBV5-4 and TRBJ1-1, with D unclear. The CDR3 runs to 14 residues. V was trimmed by 0 bases and J by 6 bases, leaving 12 bases between them. Germline values: CDR1 SGHNT, CDR2 YYREEE (reference sequence). CDR3 coding DNA: TGTGCCAGCAGCTTGGTTGGTATCCGAGCTGAAGCTTTCTTT. It codes for CASSLVGIRAEAFF.

This chain links TRBV2 with TRBJ1-1, with a possible D match to TRBD1 (5 bases). Trimming left V 3 bases short and J 1 base short, with 18 bases between. The germline V gene encodes CDR1 SNHLY and CDR2 FYNNEI. The CDR3 is 17 amino acids. The CDR3 bases are TGTGCCAGCAGTGAGGGGGGAGCGGGACGGCAGAACACTGAAGCTTTCTTT. Its translation is CASSEGGAGRQNTEAFF.

The chain joins TRBV18 to TRBJ2-1, with D tentatively TRBD1 or TRBD2 (6 bases each). Germline-derived CDR1 and CDR2 are KGHSH and LQKENI. The CDR3 spans 16 residues. V was shortened by 1 base and J by 5 bases, with 15 bases between the two germline ends. The CDR3 here is CASSPRVGGPDNEQFF. CDR3 nucleotide sequence: TGTGCCAGCTCACCACGCGTCGGGGGCCCCGACAATGAGCAGTTCTTC.

The rearrangement joins TRBV10-3 to TRBJ2-1; D call uncertain. The V end was cut by 7 bases, the J end by 1 base, with 11 bases between. The CDR3 totals 14 residues. Germline CDR1 and CDR2: ENHRY and SYGVKD. The CDR3 sequence is CAITYTYSYNEQFF. The CDR3 region has the DNA TGTGCCATCACTTATACCTATTCCTACAATGAGCAGTTCTTC.

The chain carries TRBV7-8 and TRBJ1-1; D is uncertain. The CDR3 totals 16 residues. The V gene lost 4 bases and the J gene lost 0 bases, with 15 bases spanning the gap. Per the germline V gene, CDR1 is SGHVS and CDR2 is FQNEAQ. Here the CDR3 reads CASSSRKSTLNTEAFF. Written as DNA, the CDR3 is TGTGCCAGCAGCTCCCGGAAATCCACACTGAACACTGAAGCTTTCTTT.

The J gene is TRBJ2-2, the V gene TRBV19; D may match TRBD1 or TRBD2 (5 bases each). The CDR3 sequence is 15 residues long. Trimming took off 5 bases at V and 4 bases at J, with 14 bases between the two ends. Germline loops: CDR1 LNHDA, CDR2 SQIVND (reference sequence). The CDR3 bases are TGTGCCAGTAGTGTCCCGGGACGGGGCACCGGGGAGCTGTTTTTT. Protein: CASSVPGRGTGELFF.

V gene TRBV19 combines with J gene TRBJ1-6; TRBD1 is a possible D gene (5 bases). The CDR3 is 13 residues long. Germline V gene sequence: CDR1 LNHDA, CDR2 SQIVND (reference sequence). The V end lost 5 bases, the J end lost 10 bases, and 12 bases lay between the germline ends. The CDR3 protein is CASSVREGSPLHF. The CDR3 DNA is TGTGCCAGTAGTGTCAGGGAGGGCTCACCCCTCCACTTT.

The gene calls are TRBV18 and TRBJ1-4; 7 bases are shared with TRBD1. Germline V lookup: CDR1 KGHSH, CDR2 LQKENI. Unmatched junction bases numbered 6, after V lost 1 base and J lost 4 bases. The CDR3 is 16 residues long. In DNA form, the CDR3 reads TGTGCCAGCTCACCACTATCCGGGACAGTTAATGAAAAACTGTTTTTT. Amino acids: CASSPLSGTVNEKLFF.

The rearrangement joins TRBV10-3 to TRBJ2-1; TRBD1 or TRBD2 may be the D gene (5 bases each). Germline loops: CDR1 ENHRY, CDR2 SYGVKD. V shed 4 bases and J shed 6 bases, with 10 bases lying between them. This CDR3 spans 13 amino acids. This CDR3 is CAISVTGGNEQFF. CDR3 DNA sequence: TGTGCCATCAGTGTGACTGGGGGCAATGAGCAGTTCTTC.

This sequence joins TRBV19 and TRBJ1-3; D is unclear. This CDR3 contains 15 residues. Trimming cost V 6 bases and J 1 base, with 13 bases left between them. Germline assignment: CDR1 LNHDA and CDR2 SQIVND (reference sequence). Here the CDR3 DNA reads TGTGCCAGTAGCCACCCCGGGATATCTGGAAACACCATATATTTT. Amino acids: CASSHPGISGNTIYF. The complete variable domain, with remaining parts taken from reference TRBV19 and TRBJ1-3, reads DGGITQSPKYLFRKEGQNVTLSCEQNLNHDAMYWYRQDPGQGLRLIYYSQIVNDFQKGDIAEGYSVSREKKESFPLTVTSAQKNPTAFYLCASSHPGISGNTIYFGEGSWLTVV.

This clone is a singleton in its sample. The rearrangement uses TRBV5-1 and TRBJ1-2; D remains ambiguous. Germline loops: CDR1 SGHRS, CDR2 YFSETQ. The CDR3 has 13 amino acids. V was clipped by 0 bases and J by 5 bases, with 8 bases between them. The CDR3 spells CASSLVADYGYTF. DNA for the CDR3: TGCGCCAGCAGCTTGGTGGCAGATTATGGCTACACCTTC.

The chain uses TRBV5-1 and TRBJ1-1; TRBD1 matches at 8 bases. Germline CDR1 is SGHRS and CDR2 is YFSETQ. This CDR3 has 14 residues. V dropped 5 bases and J dropped 0; count of bases not matched to a gene: 3. The CDR3 sequence: CASRGQAVNTEAFF. As DNA, the CDR3 is TGCGCCAGCAGGGGACAGGCCGTGAACACTGAAGCTTTCTTT.

The J gene is TRBJ2-2, the V gene TRBV12-3 or TRBV12-4; D is unclear. The CDR3 runs 13 residues. V was clipped by 2 bases and J by 5 bases, with 6 bases between them. Written as DNA, the CDR3 is TGTGCCAGCAGTTTATATTCGACCGGGGAGCTGTTTTTT. Residues: CASSLYSTGELFF.

This chain joins TRBV6-4 and TRBJ1-5; D is ambiguous. Germline V CDR1 and CDR2: MRHNA, SNTAGT. The length of the CDR3 is 16 residues. The germline V and J ends were trimmed by 6 bases and 0 bases, with 15 bases remaining between them. CDR3: CASRAEGDYSNQPQHF. CDR3 coding DNA: TGTGCCAGCAGGGCTGAGGGAGACTATAGCAATCAGCCCCAGCATTTT.